Listed here is a single T cell receptor beta chain. As yet, its antigen is unknown. The data stem from a study of T cell responses to AZD1222 COVID-19 vaccine. Findings and caveats of the study: Among the donors, most were white British and more were female, and clonal diversity was possibly underestimated. Of spike-specific TCRs, nearly half reportedly target regions left unmutated in variants. Vaccination with two AZD1222 doses was followed by a rise in Spike-specific TCR breadth and depth. Recipients of AZD1222 seropositive at baseline numbered only 5 or 6.

Generated by immunoSEQ multiplex PCR, the TCRdb table keeps only in-frame clones and is missing some. The sample records 95,000 to 150,000 clones, approximately 92% being singletons. The sample here was peripheral blood, taken 28 days after the second dose of the MenACWY control vaccine. The TCR comes from an adult who received the MenACWY meningococcal vaccine as a control.

This CDR3 is CASKADPGAQETQYF. The CDR3, as DNA: TGTGCCAGCAAAGCGGACCCTGGGGCCCAAGAGACCCAGTACTTC. V is TRBV7-6 and J is TRBJ2-5; D tentatively reads TRBD1 or TRBD2 (5 bases each). The CDR3 covers 15 residues. Per germline, CDR1 SGHVS and CDR2 FNYEAQ. V lost 7 bases and J lost 1, with 16 bases in between. Full variable domain (outside the CDR3, taken from reference TRBV7-6 and TRBJ2-5): GAGVSQSPRYKVTKRGQDVALRCDPISGHVSLYWYRQALGQGPEFLTYFNYEAQQDKSGLPNDRFSAERPEGSISTLTIQRTEQRDSAMYRCASKADPGAQETQYFGPGTRLLVL.